This T cell receptor beta chain was sequenced during a study of radiotherapy plus CTLA-4 blockade in lung cancer. The wider study: Objective responses were seen in around a sixth of patients, disease control in more than 30%. Study outcomes and limitations: Alongside interferon-beta, early blood T cell clone dynamics were reportedly the best predictor of response.

About this clone: Its antigen remains unidentified.

Here immunoSEQ multiplex PCR was the method, and the copy in TCRdb shows in-frame clones only, minus some. The sample includes tens of thousands of clones, about 76% of them seen just once. CDR3 length equals 14 residues. The V segment lost 10 bases and the J segment 5 bases; nucleotides outside the gene matches: 9. The germline CDR1 and CDR2 sequences are MNHEY and SVGAGI. This clonotype was sampled from a human donor with non-small cell lung cancer whose response to radiotherapy plus ipilimumab could not be evaluated. J is TRBJ1-2 and V is TRBV6-5; TRBD1 matches 11 bases. The sequencing used peripheral blood, collected from a patient treated with radiotherapy plus ipilimumab. The CDR3 spells CATREDRGLYGYTF. In DNA form, the CDR3 reads TGTGCCACCAGGGAGGACAGGGGGCTTTATGGCTACACCTTC.